These 5 T cell receptor beta chains share one sample of origin, sequenced in a study of CD8 T cells in ankylosing spondylitis. Using its own MiXCR run on the 5' RACE reads, TCRdb lists one record per CDR3 protein. The sample includes approximately 220,000 distinct CDR3 sequences, roughly 25% of them seen just once. Sequenced input: blood, either unsorted or a sorted T cell fraction (not recorded which). The receptors were sampled from a male donor with ankylosing spondylitis or in good health (not recorded which).

This clonotype was counted ten times or more. The rearrangement uses TRBV29-1 and TRBJ2-5; TRBD2 matches at 11 bases. The V and J ends lost 6 bases and 6 bases, in that order; junction bases with no gene match: 12. There are 15 residues in the CDR3. Germline CDR1 SQVTM, CDR2 ANQGSEA. For the CDR3, the DNA is TGCAGCGTGACTTTAGCGGGAGGGAGTGTAAAGACCCAGTACTTC. It encodes CSVTLAGGSVKTQYF.

In its sample, this clonotype was seen a few times. The V gene is TRBV4-2, the J gene TRBJ2-1; 7 bases are shared with TRBD2. The V and J ends lost 1 base and 10 bases, in that order; junction bases with no gene match: 1. The CDR3 has 12 amino acids. Germline V gene data show CDR1 as LGHNA and CDR2 as YNFKEQ. The CDR3 sequence is CASSQGGGEQFF. CDR3 in DNA: TGTGCCAGCAGCCAAGGGGGGGGGGAGCAGTTCTTC.

Many counts were recorded for this clonotype. V and J are TRBV24-1 and TRBJ2-1; 13 bases are shared with TRBD2. Trimming took 4 bases from V and 9 from J; bases not matched to a gene: 5. CDR3 length: 15 amino acids. Germline loops: CDR1 KGHDR, CDR2 SFDVKD. The CDR3 DNA reads as TGTGCCACCAGTGAATCTGGACTAGCGGGAGTTGAGCAGTTCTTC. This sequence encodes CATSESGLAGVEQFF.

This sequence joins TRBV20-1 and TRBJ1-6, with D uncertain. The V end lost 6 bases, the J end lost 9 bases, and 18 bases lay between the germline ends. The CDR3 has 14 residues. Germline V gene lookup returns CDR1 DFQATT and CDR2 SNEGSKA (reference sequence). The CDR3 loop reads CSARSRSFGSPLHF. The CDR3 nucleotides read TGCAGTGCCAGGTCCCGGAGTTTTGGTTCACCCCTCCACTTT.

This clonotype was seen a handful of times. The chain uses TRBV25-1 and TRBJ2-1; the match to TRBD2 covers 13 bases. Germline CDR1 reads MGHDK; CDR2 reads SYGVNS. After removal of 5 bases from V and 4 bases from J, the junction contained 5 bases not matched to a gene. The CDR3 runs 16 residues. CDR3 nucleotides: TGTGCCAGCAGTTCAGGACTAGCGGGAGAATACAATGAGCAGTTCTTC. As protein: CASSSGLAGEYNEQFF.